One and the same sample provided the 25 T cell receptor beta chains below, sequenced in a study of blood T cell repertoires in COVID-19. Method: immunoSEQ multiplex PCR; TCRdb's copy keeps in-frame clones and lacks some. The repertoire holds approximately 220,000 clones, with approximately 83% as singletons. Sequencing was carried out using peripheral blood. The receptors were gathered from a woman in her twenties or thirties who had recovered from COVID-19.

The V and J genes are TRBV9 and TRBJ2-7; TRBD1 matches at 9 bases. In germline, CDR1 is SGDLS, CDR2 YYNGEE. V shed 3 bases, J shed 3 bases, and the junction held 1 base outside the gene matches. The CDR3 runs to 13 residues. This chain's CDR3 is CASSATGGYEQYF. CDR3 sequence (DNA): TGTGCCAGCAGCGCGACAGGGGGCTACGAGCAGTACTTC.

In DNA, the CDR3 is TGTGCCAGCAGCTTTCTCCCAGGGGAGGGCCGCGAGACCCAGTACTTC. Protein product: CASSFLPGEGRETQYF. This rearrangement joins TRBV11-2 to TRBJ2-5; possible D gene TRBD2, 7 bases. The CDR3 spans 16 residues. Germline V CDR1 and CDR2: SGHAT, FQNNGV. Trimming stripped 3 bases from V and 5 bases from J, with 19 bases between.

As concerns this clone: This sample includes further DNA sequences coding for the same CDR3. The chain recombines TRBV12-5 with TRBJ2-2; D remains unclear. Germline V lookup: CDR1 LGHNT, CDR2 FRNRAP. CDR3 length equals 15 residues. Trimming took off 1 base at V and 0 bases at J, with 6 bases between the two ends. CDR3 nucleotide sequence: TGTGCTAGTGGTTTGGGCCAGTCGAACACCGGGGAGCTGTTTTTT. The encoded protein is CASGLGQSNTGELFF.

The chain has TRBV2 and TRBJ1-2, with TRBD1 identical over 7 bases. The J segment lost 3 bases and the V segment lost 5 bases, leaving 3 bases of the junction unmatched. Looked up from germline, CDR1 is SNHLY and CDR2 is FYNNEI. The CDR3 has 13 residues. The CDR3 bases are TGTGCCAGCAGTTACAGGGGTGACTATGGCTACACCTTC. It yields the protein CASSYRGDYGYTF.

The rearrangement links TRBV30 to TRBJ1-5; 8 bases match TRBD1. Germline CDR1 reads GTSNPN; CDR2 reads SVGIG (reference sequence). J gave up 7 bases and V 2 bases, and 4 bases lay outside the gene matches. CDR3 size: 13 residues. CDR3 loop: CAWSPQGDQPQHF. Written as DNA, the CDR3 is TGTGCCTGGAGTCCACAGGGGGACCAGCCCCAGCATTTT.

V usage is TRBV6-1 and J usage is TRBJ2-7; D gene uncertain. The CDR3 length is 13 residues. Trimming took off 3 bases at V and 3 bases at J, with 9 bases between the two ends. CDR1 MNHNS and CDR2 SASEGT come from the germline V gene. CDR3 region: CASSDNSLYEQYF. The CDR3 DNA reads TGTGCCAGCAGTGATAACAGTCTCTACGAGCAGTACTTC.

This sequence joins TRBV7-2 and TRBJ1-5, with 8 nucleotides matching TRBD1. This CDR3 is 16 amino acids long. CDR1 is SGHTA and CDR2 is FQGNSA in the germline V gene. With V trimmed by 5 bases and J by 2 bases, 8 bases remained unmatched. The CDR3 sequence: CASSPARGRGNQPQHF. The DNA for the CDR3 is TGTGCCAGCAGCCCGGCCAGGGGGCGCGGCAATCAGCCCCAGCATTTT.

The V and J genes are TRBV28 and TRBJ1-5; TRBD1 might be the D (6 bases). V lost 8 bases to trimming and J lost 3 bases, with 14 bases between them. Germline V gives CDR1 MDHEN, CDR2 SYDVKM. This CDR3 has 14 amino acids. The CDR3 DNA reads as TGTGCCAGCTTAACAGGGCTGTACAATCAGCCCCAGCATTTT. Protein: CASLTGLYNQPQHF.

The CDR3 loop reads CASSQSGPDTQYF. The CDR3 DNA is TGTGCCAGCAGCCAGTCAGGTCCAGATACGCAGTATTTT. V and J are TRBV14 and TRBJ2-3, with D uncertain. Trimming left V 3 bases short and J 4 bases short, with 8 bases between. Germline V gene sequence: CDR1 SGHDN, CDR2 FVKESK. The CDR3 loop spans 13 amino acids.

This sequence joins TRBV12-3 or TRBV12-4 and TRBJ1-1; D is undetermined. V was cut by 3 bases and J by 1 base, with 6 bases left in between. The CDR3 sequence is 13 residues long. The CDR3 DNA is TGTGCCAGCAGTTTGTATCCGAACACTGAAGCTTTCTTT. Protein product: CASSLYPNTEAFF.

This chain links TRBV30 with TRBJ2-7, with 10 bases aligning to TRBD1. Germline assignment: CDR1 GTSNPN and CDR2 SVGIG (reference sequence). Unmatched junction bases numbered 6, after V lost 3 bases and J lost 4 bases. The CDR3 has 14 amino acids. CDR3 in amino acids: CAWSSGTGVYEQYF. In DNA, the CDR3 is TGTGCCTGGAGCAGCGGGACAGGGGTTTACGAGCAGTACTTC. Full variable domain (outside the CDR3, taken from reference TRBV30 and TRBJ2-7): SQTIHQWPATLVQPVGSPLSLECTVEGTSNPNLYWYRQAAGRGLQLLFYSVGIGQISSEVPQNLSASRPQDRQFILSSKKLLLSDSGFYLCAWSSGTGVYEQYFGPGTRLTVT.

The rearrangement links TRBV6-4 to TRBJ1-5; D call uncertain. V was trimmed by 8 bases and J by 4 bases, leaving 12 bases between them. Germline lookup yields CDR1 MRHNA and CDR2 SNTAGT. The CDR3 totals 13 residues. The CDR3 region has the DNA TGTGCCAGCTCAGATTGGCCTAATCAGCCCCAGCATTTT. Translation gives CASSDWPNQPQHF.

The V call is TRBV7-6, the J call TRBJ2-1; tentative D call: TRBD2 (6 bases). Trimming took 1 base from V and 12 from J, leaving 10 bases between them. Germline CDR1 is SGHVS and CDR2 is FNYEAQ. The CDR3 spans 12 residues. This chain's CDR3 is CASSLVSGVQFF. The CDR3 nucleotides are TGTGCCAGCAGCTTAGTTTCGGGAGTGCAGTTCTTC.

The gene calls are TRBV15 and TRBJ2-2; 10 bases are shared with TRBD2. Per the germline V gene, CDR1 is LNHNV and CDR2 is YYDKDF (reference sequence). The CDR3 has 16 amino acids. The V gene end was trimmed by 6 bases and the J gene end by 3 bases; junction bases not matched to a gene: 7. The CDR3 nucleotides are TGTGCCACCAGTCCGAAGCGGGAGGGAGACACCGGGGAGCTGTTTTTT. It yields the protein CATSPKREGDTGELFF. Filled out from reference TRBV15 and TRBJ2-2, the complete variable domain reads DAMVIQNPRYQVTQFGKPVTLSCSQTLNHNVMYWYQQKSSQAPKLLFHYYDKDFNNEADTPDNFQSRRPNTSFCFLDIRSPGLGDTAMYLCATSPKREGDTGELFFGEGSRLTVL.

The chain joins TRBV5-6 to TRBJ2-7, with D perhaps TRBD2 (7 bases). The CDR3 covers 16 residues. Looked up from germline, CDR1 is SGHDT and CDR2 is YYEEEE. V was cut by 0 bases and J by 6 bases, with 19 bases left in between. The CDR3 sequence: CASSLVPFGGAVEQYF. For the CDR3, the DNA is TGTGCCAGCAGCTTGGTCCCTTTTGGGGGGGCGGTCGAGCAGTACTTC.

The chain joins TRBV5-1 to TRBJ2-7; D might be TRBD1 (6 bases). The CDR3 covers 15 residues. Trimming removed 0 bases from V and 5 bases from J, with 15 bases in between. Germline assignment: CDR1 SGHRS and CDR2 YFSETQ. The CDR3 sequence: CASSLGQGLPNEQYF. CDR3 bases: TGCGCCAGCAGCTTGGGGCAGGGGCTACCCAACGAGCAGTACTTC.

This chain connects TRBV25-1 to TRBJ1-2; 7 bases agree with TRBD1. Trimming cost V 6 bases and J 6 bases; bases outside gene matches: 7. The CDR3 consists of 13 residues. Per the germline V gene, CDR1 is MGHDK and CDR2 is SYGVNS. The CDR3 nucleotides are TGTGCCAGCAGCGCTGGGACAGAGAATGGCTACACCTTC. It is translated as CASSAGTENGYTF.

The V and J genes are TRBV25-1 and TRBJ2-3; 10 bases fit TRBD2. The length of the CDR3 is 16 residues. Losses at the gene ends were 4 bases for V and 2 bases for J; bases not matched to a gene: 6. CDR1 and CDR2 (germline): MGHDK, SYGVNS. The CDR3 bases are TGTGCCAGCAGTGGGGGGACTAGCGCCTTCACAGATACGCAGTATTTT. The encoded protein is CASSGGTSAFTDTQYF.

This rearrangement joins TRBV11-3 to TRBJ2-2, with 11 bases lining up with TRBD2. The J segment lost 4 bases and the V segment lost 4 bases, leaving 2 bases of the junction unmatched. Germline V gene data show CDR1 as SGHNT and CDR2 as YENEEA. The CDR3 has 15 amino acids. CDR3 region: CASSSGTSGTGELFF. The DNA for the CDR3 is TGTGCCAGCAGCTCTGGGACTAGCGGCACCGGGGAGCTGTTTTTT.

The chain recombines TRBV3-1 (or the pseudogene TRBV3-2) with TRBJ1-4, with D possibly being TRBD1 (5 bases). V lost 4 bases and J lost 7, with 19 bases in between. The CDR3 covers 16 residues. Germline CDR1 reads LGHDT; CDR2 reads YNNKEL (reference sequence). The CDR3 nucleotides read TGTGCCAGCAGCCGATACCACGAGACAGAAGGTGAAAAACTGTTTTTT. It is translated as CASSRYHETEGEKLFF.

The gene calls are TRBV3-1 (or the pseudogene TRBV3-2) and TRBJ2-7, with TRBD1 matching over 7 bases. The CDR3 totals 13 residues. V gave up 5 bases and J gave up 3 bases; unmatched junction bases: 4. Germline V lookup: CDR1 LGHDT, CDR2 YNNKEL (reference sequence). The CDR3 sequence is CASSFRDSYEQYF. Written as DNA, the CDR3 is TGTGCCAGCAGCTTTAGGGACAGCTACGAGCAGTACTTC.

This clone was counted only a few times. The rearrangement joins TRBV27 to TRBJ1-2; D is perhaps TRBD1 (6 bases). The V gene lost 1 base and the J gene lost 6 bases, with 12 bases spanning the gap. This CDR3 is 14 amino acids long. Per germline, CDR1 MNHEY and CDR2 SMNVEV (reference sequence). Here the CDR3 reads CASSLWGRGDGYTF. DNA of the CDR3: TGTGCCAGCAGTTTATGGGGGCGCGGAGATGGCTACACCTTC.

The rearrangement links TRBV28 to TRBJ2-7; a weak D match, TRBD1 (6 bases). Germline assignment: CDR1 MDHEN and CDR2 SYDVKM. The CDR3 contains 12 residues. Trimming cost V 6 bases and J 8 bases, with 14 bases left between them. CDR3 in DNA: TGTGCCAGCAGCAACGGGACACCCAAGCAGTACTTC. Protein product: CASSNGTPKQYF.

The gene calls are TRBV5-4 and TRBJ1-2; possible D gene TRBD1, 5 bases. This CDR3 has 13 residues. Germline lookup yields CDR1 SGHNT and CDR2 YYREEE (reference sequence). V lost 4 bases to trimming and J lost 1 base, with 8 bases between them. The CDR3 bases are TGTGCCAGCAGCATTGACAGTAACTATGGCTACACCTTC. This sequence encodes CASSIDSNYGYTF.

The sample holds one count of this clone. V and J are TRBV5-6 and TRBJ1-2; maybe TRBD1 (6 bases). The V end lost 4 bases, the J end lost 2 bases, and 18 bases lay between the germline ends. The germline gives CDR1 SGHDT, CDR2 YYEEEE. The CDR3 is 16 amino acids. Here the CDR3 reads CASSPGALRGNYGYTF. CDR3 sequence (DNA): TGTGCCAGCAGCCCCGGGGCCCTAAGGGGGAACTATGGCTACACCTTC.